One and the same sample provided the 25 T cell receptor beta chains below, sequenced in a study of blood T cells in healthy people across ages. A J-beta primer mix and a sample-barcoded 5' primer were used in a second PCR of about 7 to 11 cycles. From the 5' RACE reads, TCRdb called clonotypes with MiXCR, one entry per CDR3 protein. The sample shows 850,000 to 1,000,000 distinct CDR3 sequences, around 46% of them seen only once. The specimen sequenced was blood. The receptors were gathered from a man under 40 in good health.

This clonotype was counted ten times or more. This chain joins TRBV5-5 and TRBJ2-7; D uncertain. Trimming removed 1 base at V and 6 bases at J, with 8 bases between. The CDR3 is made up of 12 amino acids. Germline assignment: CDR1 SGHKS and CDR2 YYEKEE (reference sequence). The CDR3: CASSLQQSEQYF. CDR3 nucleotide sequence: TGTGCCAGCAGCTTGCAACAAAGCGAGCAGTACTTC. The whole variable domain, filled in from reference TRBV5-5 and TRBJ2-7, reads DAGVTQSPTHLIKTRGQQVTLRCSPISGHKSVSWYQQVLGQGPQFIFQYYEKEERGRGNFPDRFSARQFPNYSSELNVNALLLGDSALYLCASSLQQSEQYFGPGTRLTVT.

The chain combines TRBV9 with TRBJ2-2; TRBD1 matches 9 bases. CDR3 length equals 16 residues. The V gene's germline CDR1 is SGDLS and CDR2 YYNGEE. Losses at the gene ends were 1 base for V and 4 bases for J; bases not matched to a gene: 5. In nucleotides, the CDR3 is TGTGCCAGCAGCGTAAGACAGGGGGATATCACCGGGGAGCTGTTTTTT. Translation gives CASSVRQGDITGELFF.

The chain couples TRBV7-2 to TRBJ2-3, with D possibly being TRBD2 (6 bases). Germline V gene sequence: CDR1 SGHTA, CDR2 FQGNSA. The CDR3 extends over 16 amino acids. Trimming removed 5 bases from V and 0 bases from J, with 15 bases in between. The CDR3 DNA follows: TGTGCCAGCAGCCCCGTAGGAGGGGCCAGCACAGATACGCAGTATTTT. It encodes CASSPVGGASTDTQYF.

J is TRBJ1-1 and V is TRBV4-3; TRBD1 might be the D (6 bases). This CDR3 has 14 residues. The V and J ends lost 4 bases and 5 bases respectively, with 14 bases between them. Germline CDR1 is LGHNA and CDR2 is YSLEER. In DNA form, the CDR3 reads TGCGCCAGCAGCCTTACGACAGGTTGGACTGAAGCTTTCTTT. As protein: CASSLTTGWTEAFF.

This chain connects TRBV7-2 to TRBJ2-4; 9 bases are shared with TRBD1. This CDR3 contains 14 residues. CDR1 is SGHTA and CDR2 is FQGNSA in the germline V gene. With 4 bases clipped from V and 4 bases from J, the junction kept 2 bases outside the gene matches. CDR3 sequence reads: CASSWDRAKNIQYF. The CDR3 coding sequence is TGTGCCAGCAGCTGGGACAGGGCGAAAAACATTCAGTACTTC.

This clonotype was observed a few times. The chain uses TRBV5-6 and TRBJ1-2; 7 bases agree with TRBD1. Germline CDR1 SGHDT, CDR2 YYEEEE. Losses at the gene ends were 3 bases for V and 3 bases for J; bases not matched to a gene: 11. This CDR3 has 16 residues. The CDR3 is CASSSTRDSPYYGYTF. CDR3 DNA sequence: TGTGCCAGCAGCTCGACCCGGGACAGTCCCTACTATGGCTACACCTTC.

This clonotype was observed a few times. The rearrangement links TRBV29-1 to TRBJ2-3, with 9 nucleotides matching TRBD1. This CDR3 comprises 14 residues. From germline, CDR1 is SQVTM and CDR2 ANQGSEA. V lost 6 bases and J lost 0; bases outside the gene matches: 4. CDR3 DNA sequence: TGCAGCGTGCGGGGACAGGGCAGCACAGATACGCAGTATTTT. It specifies CSVRGQGSTDTQYF.

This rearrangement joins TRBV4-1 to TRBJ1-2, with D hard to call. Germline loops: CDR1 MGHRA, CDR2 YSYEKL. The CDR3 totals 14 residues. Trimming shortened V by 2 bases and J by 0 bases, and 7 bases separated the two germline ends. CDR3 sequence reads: CASSQRTANYGYTF. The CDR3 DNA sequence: TGCGCCAGCAGCCAAAGGACCGCTAACTATGGCTACACCTTC.

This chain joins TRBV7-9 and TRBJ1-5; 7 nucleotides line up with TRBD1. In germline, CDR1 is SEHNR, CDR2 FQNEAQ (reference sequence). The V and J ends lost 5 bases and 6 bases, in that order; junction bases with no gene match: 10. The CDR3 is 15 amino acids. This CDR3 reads CASSALQGPRQPQHF. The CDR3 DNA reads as TGTGCCAGCAGCGCCTTACAGGGGCCTCGTCAGCCCCAGCATTTT.

The DNA of the CDR3 is TGTGCCAGCAACGGGAGGGGATCCTACAATGAGCAGTTCTTC. This sequence encodes CASNGRGSYNEQFF. The genes are TRBV2 and TRBJ2-1, with TRBD2 matching 8 bases. Germline V gene data show CDR1 as SNHLY and CDR2 as FYNNEI. V was clipped by 7 bases and J by 1 base; unmatched bases: 3. The length of the CDR3 is 14 residues.

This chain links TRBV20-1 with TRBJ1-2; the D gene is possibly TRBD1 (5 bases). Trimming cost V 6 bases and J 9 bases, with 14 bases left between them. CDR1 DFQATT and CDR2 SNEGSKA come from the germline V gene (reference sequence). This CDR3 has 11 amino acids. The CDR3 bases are TGCAGTGCAACCACCGACAGAAGCTACACCTTC. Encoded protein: CSATTDRSYTF.

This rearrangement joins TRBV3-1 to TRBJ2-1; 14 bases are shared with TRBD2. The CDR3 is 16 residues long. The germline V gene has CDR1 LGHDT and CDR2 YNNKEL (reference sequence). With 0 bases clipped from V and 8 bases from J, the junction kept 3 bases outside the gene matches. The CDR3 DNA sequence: TGTGCCAGCAGCCAAGAGGGACTAGCGGGGGTCTATGAGCAGTTCTTC. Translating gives CASSQEGLAGVYEQFF.

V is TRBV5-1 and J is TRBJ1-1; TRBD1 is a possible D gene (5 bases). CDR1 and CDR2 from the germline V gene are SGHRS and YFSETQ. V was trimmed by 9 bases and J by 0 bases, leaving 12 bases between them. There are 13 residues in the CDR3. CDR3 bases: TGCGCCACCGCAATAGGGGTGAACACTGAAGCTTTCTTT. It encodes CATAIGVNTEAFF.

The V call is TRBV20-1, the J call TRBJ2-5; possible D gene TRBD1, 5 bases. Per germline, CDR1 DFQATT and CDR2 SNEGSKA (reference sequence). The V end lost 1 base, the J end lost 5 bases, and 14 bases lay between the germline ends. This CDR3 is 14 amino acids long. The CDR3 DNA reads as TGCAGTGCTAGAGGCGAGGCAGGGCAGGAGACCCAGTACTTC. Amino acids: CSARGEAGQETQYF.

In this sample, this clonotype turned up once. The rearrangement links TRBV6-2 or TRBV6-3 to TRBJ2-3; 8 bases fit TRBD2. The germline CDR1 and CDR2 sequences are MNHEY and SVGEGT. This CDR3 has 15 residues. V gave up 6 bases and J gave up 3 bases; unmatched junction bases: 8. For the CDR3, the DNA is TGTGCCAGCAGGGAAAGCGGGGGTGGAACAGATACGCAGTATTTT. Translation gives CASRESGGGTDTQYF.

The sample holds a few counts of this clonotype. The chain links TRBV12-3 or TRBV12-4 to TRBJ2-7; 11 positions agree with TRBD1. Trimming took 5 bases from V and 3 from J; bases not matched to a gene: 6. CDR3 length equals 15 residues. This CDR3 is CASSREGQGVYEQYF. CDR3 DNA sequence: TGTGCCAGCAGTCGAGAGGGACAGGGGGTCTACGAGCAGTACTTC.

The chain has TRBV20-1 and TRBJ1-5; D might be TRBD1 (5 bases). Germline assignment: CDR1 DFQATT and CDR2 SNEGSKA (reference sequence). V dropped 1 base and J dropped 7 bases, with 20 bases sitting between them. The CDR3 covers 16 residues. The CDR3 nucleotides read TGCAGTGCTAGAGTCTCAGCGGCAGGGCTAGGGCAGCCCCAGCATTTT. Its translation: CSARVSAAGLGQPQHF.

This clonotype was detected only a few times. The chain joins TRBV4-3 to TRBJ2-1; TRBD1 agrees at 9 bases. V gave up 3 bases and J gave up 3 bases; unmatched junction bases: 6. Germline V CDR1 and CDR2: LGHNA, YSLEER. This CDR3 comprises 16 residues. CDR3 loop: CASSQRGTGNYNEQFF. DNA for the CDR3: TGCGCCAGCAGCCAGCGTGGGACAGGGAACTACAATGAGCAGTTCTTC.

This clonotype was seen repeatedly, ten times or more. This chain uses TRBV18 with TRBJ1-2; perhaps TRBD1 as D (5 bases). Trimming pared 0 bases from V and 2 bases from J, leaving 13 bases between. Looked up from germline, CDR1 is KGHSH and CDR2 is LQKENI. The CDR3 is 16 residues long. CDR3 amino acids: CASSPPSRASNYGYTF. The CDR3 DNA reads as TGTGCCAGCTCACCACCGAGCAGGGCGTCGAACTATGGCTACACCTTC. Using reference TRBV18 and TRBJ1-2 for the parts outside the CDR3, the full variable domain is NAGVMQNPRHLVRRRGQEARLRCSPMKGHSHVYWYRQLPEEGLKFMVYLQKENIIDESGMPKERFSAEFPKEGPSILRIQQVVRGDSAAYFCASSPPSRASNYGYTFGSGTRLTVV.

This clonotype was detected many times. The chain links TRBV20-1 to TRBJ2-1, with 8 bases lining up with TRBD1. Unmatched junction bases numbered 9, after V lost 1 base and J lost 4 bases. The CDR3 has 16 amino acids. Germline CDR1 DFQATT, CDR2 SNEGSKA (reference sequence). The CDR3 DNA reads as TGCAGTGCTAGAGTTGCAGGACAGGGAGTTTACAATGAGCAGTTCTTC. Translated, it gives CSARVAGQGVYNEQFF.

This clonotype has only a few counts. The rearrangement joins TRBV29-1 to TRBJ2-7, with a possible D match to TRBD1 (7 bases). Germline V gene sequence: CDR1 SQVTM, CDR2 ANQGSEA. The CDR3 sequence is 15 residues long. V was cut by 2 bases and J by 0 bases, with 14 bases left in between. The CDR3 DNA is TGCAGCGTTGAATTCGCGGGACAGAGCTCCTACGAGCAGTACTTC. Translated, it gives CSVEFAGQSSYEQYF.

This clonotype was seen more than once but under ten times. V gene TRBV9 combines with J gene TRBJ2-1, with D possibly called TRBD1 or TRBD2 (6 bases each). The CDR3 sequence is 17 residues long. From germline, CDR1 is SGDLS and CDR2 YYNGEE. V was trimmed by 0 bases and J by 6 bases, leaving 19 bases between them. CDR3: CASSVGGGTPPVNEQFF. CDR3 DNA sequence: TGTGCCAGCAGCGTAGGAGGGGGGACACCTCCGGTCAATGAGCAGTTCTTC.

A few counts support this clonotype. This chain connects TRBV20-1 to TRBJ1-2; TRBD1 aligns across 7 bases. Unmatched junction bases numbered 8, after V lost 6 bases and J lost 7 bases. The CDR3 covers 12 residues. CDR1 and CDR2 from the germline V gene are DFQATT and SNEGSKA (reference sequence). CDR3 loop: CSAARQGGGYTF. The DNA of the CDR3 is TGCAGTGCCGCCCGACAGGGCGGTGGCTACACCTTC.

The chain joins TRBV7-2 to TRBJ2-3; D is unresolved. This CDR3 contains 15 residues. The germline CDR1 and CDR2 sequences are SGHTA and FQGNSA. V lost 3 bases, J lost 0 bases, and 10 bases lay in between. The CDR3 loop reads CASSLMSSSTDTQYF. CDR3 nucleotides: TGTGCCAGCAGCTTGATGTCCTCGAGCACAGATACGCAGTATTTT.

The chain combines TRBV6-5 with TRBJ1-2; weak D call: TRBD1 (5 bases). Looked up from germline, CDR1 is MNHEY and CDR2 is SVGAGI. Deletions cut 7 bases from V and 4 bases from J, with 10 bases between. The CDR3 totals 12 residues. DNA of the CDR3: TGTGCCAGCACCCTAAGGGGCTATGGCTACACCTTC. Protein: CASTLRGYGYTF.